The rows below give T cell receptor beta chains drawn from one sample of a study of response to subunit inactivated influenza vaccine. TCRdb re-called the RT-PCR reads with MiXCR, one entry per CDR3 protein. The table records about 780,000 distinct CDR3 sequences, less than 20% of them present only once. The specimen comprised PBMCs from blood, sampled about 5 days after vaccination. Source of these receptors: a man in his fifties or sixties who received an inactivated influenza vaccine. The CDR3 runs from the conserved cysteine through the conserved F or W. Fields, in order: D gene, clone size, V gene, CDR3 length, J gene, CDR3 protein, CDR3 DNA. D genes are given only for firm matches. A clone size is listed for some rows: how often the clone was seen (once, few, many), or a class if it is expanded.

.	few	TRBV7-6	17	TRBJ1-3	CASSLGGLKSSGNTIYF	TGTGCCAGCAGCTTAGGGGGTCTGAAAAGCTCTGGAAACACCATATATTTT
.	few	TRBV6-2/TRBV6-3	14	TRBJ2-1	CASSKGLLGNEQFF	TGTGCCAGCAGCAAGGGACTTTTGGGCAATGAGCAGTTCTTC
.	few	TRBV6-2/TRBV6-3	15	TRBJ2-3	CASSFAGLETDTQYF	TGTGCCAGCAGTTTCGCAGGGCTAGAAACAGATACGCAGTATTTT
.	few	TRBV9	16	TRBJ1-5	CASSVGLGGSNQPQHF	TGTGCCAGCAGCGTAGGGTTAGGGGGTAGCAATCAGCCCCAGCATTTT
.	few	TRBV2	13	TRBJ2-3	CASKTRGTDTQYF	TGTGCCAGCAAGACCAGGGGTACAGATACGCAGTATTTT
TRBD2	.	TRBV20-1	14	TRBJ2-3	CSGTGREFADTQYF	TGCAGTGGTACGGGGCGGGAGTTCGCAGATACGCAGTATTTT
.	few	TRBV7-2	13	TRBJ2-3	CASSYGRGDTQYF	TGTGCCAGCAGCTACGGTAGGGGAGATACGCAGTATTTT
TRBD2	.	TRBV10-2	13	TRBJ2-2	CATSLAEEGELFF	TGCGCCACCTCTCTAGCGGAAGAGGGGGAGCTGTTTTTT
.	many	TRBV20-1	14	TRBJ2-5	CSAREEIGWETQYF	TGCAGTGCTAGAGAGGAAATTGGCTGGGAGACCCAGTACTTC
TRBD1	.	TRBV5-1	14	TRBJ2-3	CASSSGTGAWSQYF	TGCGCCAGCAGCTCCGGGACAGGGGCCTGGTCGCAGTATTTT
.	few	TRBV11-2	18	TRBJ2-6	CASSLGRGRLSGANVLTF	TGTGCCAGCAGCTTAGGTAGAGGCCGCCTCTCTGGGGCCAACGTCCTGACTTTC
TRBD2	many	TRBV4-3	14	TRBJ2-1	CASSHLLATNEQFF	TGCGCCAGCAGCCATCTACTAGCGACCAATGAGCAGTTCTTC
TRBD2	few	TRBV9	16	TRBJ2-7	CASSYGLAGGLNEQYF	TGTGCCAGCAGCTACGGGCTAGCGGGAGGATTGAACGAGCAGTACTTC
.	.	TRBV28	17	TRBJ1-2	CASSSGGSYGTFYGYTF	TGTGCCAGCAGCTCCGGGGGCTCGTATGGGACTTTCTATGGCTACACCTTC
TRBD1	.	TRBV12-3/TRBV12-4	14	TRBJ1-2	CASTKRTGYEGYTF	TGTGCCAGCACTAAGAGGACAGGGTATGAGGGCTACACCTTC
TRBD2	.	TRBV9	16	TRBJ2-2	CASSVEAGVLTGELFF	TGTGCCAGCAGCGTGGAAGCGGGGGTTCTCACCGGGGAGCTGTTTTTT
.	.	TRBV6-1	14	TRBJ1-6	CASRAGGRNSPLHF	TGTGCCAGCAGAGCGGGAGGTCGGAATTCACCCCTCCACTTT
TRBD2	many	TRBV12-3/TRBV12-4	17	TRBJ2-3	CASSLVKLAGATDTQYF	TGTGCCAGCAGTTTAGTGAAACTAGCGGGAGCTACAGATACGCAGTATTTT
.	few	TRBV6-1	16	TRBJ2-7	CASSERPGHSWDEQYF	TGTGCCAGCAGTGAACGGCCGGGTCACTCTTGGGACGAGCAGTACTTC
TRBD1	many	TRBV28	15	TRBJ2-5	CASTEDRGIFETQYF	TGTGCCAGCACCGAGGACAGGGGTATTTTCGAGACCCAGTACTTC
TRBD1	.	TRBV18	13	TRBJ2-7	CASSPRDRGEQYF	TGTGCCAGCTCACCCCGGGACAGAGGGGAGCAGTACTTC
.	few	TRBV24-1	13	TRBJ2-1	CATSDWTGNEQFF	TGTGCCACCAGTGACTGGACTGGGAATGAGCAGTTCTTC
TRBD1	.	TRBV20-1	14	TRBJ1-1	CSARTDREGAEAFF	TGCAGTGCTAGAACGGACAGGGAAGGCGCTGAAGCTTTCTTT
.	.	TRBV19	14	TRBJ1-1	CASSYPGGRTEAFF	TGTGCCAGTAGTTATCCGGGGGGTAGGACTGAAGCTTTCTTT
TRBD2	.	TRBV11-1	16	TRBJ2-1	CASSLMLAGAYNEQFF	TGTGCCAGCAGCCTAATGCTAGCGGGTGCCTACAATGAGCAGTTCTTC
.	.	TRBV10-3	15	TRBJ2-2	CAISDKGVSTGELFF	TGTGCCATCAGTGATAAGGGTGTGAGCACCGGGGAGCTGTTTTTT
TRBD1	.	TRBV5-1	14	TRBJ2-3	CASSADRVPDTQYF	TGCGCCAGCAGCGCGGACAGGGTCCCAGATACGCAGTATTTT
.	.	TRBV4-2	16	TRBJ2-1	CASSQVGVFSYNEQFF	TGTGCCAGCAGCCAAGTGGGGGTATTCTCCTACAATGAGCAGTTCTTC
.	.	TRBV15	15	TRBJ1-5	CATSRDPDSNQPQHF	TGTGCCACCAGCAGAGACCCCGATAGCAATCAGCCCCAGCATTTT
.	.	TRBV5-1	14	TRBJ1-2	CASSSLDSRIGYTF	TGCGCCAGCAGCTCCCTCGATAGTCGGATTGGCTACACCTTC
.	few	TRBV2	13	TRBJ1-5	CASSEESGQPQHF	TGTGCCAGCAGTGAAGAGAGCGGTCAGCCCCAGCATTTT
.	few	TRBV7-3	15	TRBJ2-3	CASSPHTGGADTQYF	TGTGCCAGCAGCCCGCATACGGGCGGGGCAGATACGCAGTATTTT
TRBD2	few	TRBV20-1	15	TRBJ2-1	CSARRVSGGGNEQFF	TGCAGTGCTAGGAGGGTTAGCGGGGGCGGCAATGAGCAGTTCTTC
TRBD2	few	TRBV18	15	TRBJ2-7	CASSPTSGALGEQYF	TGTGCCAGCTCACCAACTAGCGGGGCCTTGGGAGAGCAGTACTTC
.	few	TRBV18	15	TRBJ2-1	CASSPIWEIHNEQFF	TGTGCCAGCTCACCAATCTGGGAGATCCACAATGAGCAGTTCTTC
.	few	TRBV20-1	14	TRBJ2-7	CSARRFAVSYEQYF	TGCAGTGCTAGGAGGTTCGCGGTGTCCTACGAGCAGTACTTC
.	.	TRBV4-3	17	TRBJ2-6	CASSQDHGGPGANVLTF	TGCGCCAGCAGCCAAGATCATGGGGGGCCTGGGGCCAACGTCCTGACTTTC
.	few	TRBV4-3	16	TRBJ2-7	CASSQVQGPQTYEQYF	TGCGCCAGCAGCCAAGTTCAGGGGCCCCAAACTTACGAGCAGTACTTC
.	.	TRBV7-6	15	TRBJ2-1	CASSSGLQVYNEQFF	TGTGCCAGCAGCTCAGGCCTTCAAGTTTACAATGAGCAGTTCTTC
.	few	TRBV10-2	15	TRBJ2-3	CASSGGAAYTDTQYF	TGCGCCAGCAGTGGGGGGGCCGCATACACAGATACGCAGTATTTT
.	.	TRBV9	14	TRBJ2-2	CASKGGPNTGELFF	TGTGCCAGCAAGGGGGGACCAAACACCGGGGAGCTGTTTTTT
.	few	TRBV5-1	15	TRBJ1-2	CASSLDGVANYGYTF	TGCGCCAGCAGCTTGGACGGAGTGGCAAACTATGGCTACACCTTC
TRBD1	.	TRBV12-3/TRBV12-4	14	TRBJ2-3	CASGDRPNTDTQYF	TGTGCCAGCGGGGACAGGCCGAATACAGATACGCAGTATTTT
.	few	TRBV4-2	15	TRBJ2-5	CASSQDEGEQETQYF	TGTGCCAGCAGCCAAGACGAGGGGGAACAAGAGACCCAGTACTTC
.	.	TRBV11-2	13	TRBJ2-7	CASSLERRGEQYF	TGTGCCAGCAGCTTAGAGCGGCGAGGCGAGCAGTACTTC
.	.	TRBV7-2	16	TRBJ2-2	CASSLGRSANTGELFF	TGTGCCAGCAGCTTGGGGCGTAGCGCGAACACCGGGGAGCTGTTTTTT
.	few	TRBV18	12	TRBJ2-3	CASSPTGNTQYF	TGTGCCAGCTCACCAACTGGGAATACGCAGTATTTT
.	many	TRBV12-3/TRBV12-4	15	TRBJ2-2	CASSPKTVRYRELFF	TGTGCCAGCAGCCCAAAAACAGTGCGGTATCGGGAGCTGTTTTTT
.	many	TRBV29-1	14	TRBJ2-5	CSVETGTLRETQYF	TGCAGCGTAGAAACCGGGACCTTACGAGAGACCCAGTACTTC
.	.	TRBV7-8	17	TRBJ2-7	CASSLAGGGTPSYEQYF	TGTGCCAGCAGCTTAGCGGGAGGAGGGACACCGTCCTACGAGCAGTACTTC
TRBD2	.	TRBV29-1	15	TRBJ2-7	CSAGTSGVPWNEQYF	TGCAGCGCTGGGACTAGCGGGGTCCCTTGGAACGAGCAGTACTTC
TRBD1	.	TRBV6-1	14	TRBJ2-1	CATLTGNSYNEQFF	TGTGCCACCCTGACAGGGAACTCCTACAATGAGCAGTTCTTC
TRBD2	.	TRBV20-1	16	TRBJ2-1	CSATGAGEIQDNEQFF	TGCAGTGCAACTGGAGCGGGAGAGATCCAGGACAATGAGCAGTTCTTC
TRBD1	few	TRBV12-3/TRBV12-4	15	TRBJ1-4	CASSLTQGASEKLFF	TGTGCCAGCAGTTTAACCCAGGGGGCCAGTGAAAAACTGTTTTTT
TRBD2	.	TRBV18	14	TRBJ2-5	CASSPILAAETQYF	TGTGCCAGCTCACCAATACTAGCGGCAGAGACCCAGTACTTC
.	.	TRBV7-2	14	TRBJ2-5	CASSNTVLETSPYF	TGTGCCAGCAGCAACACTGTACTGGAGACTTCTCCGTACTTC
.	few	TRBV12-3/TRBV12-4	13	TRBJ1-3	CASSLADGTTIYF	TGTGCCAGCAGTTTAGCAGACGGAACCACCATATATTTT
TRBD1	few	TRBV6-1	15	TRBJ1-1	CASIRDRGPNTEAFF	TGTGCCAGCATTCGGGACAGGGGGCCGAACACTGAAGCTTTCTTT